Only a few counts were recorded for the clone carrying this T cell receptor (beta chain). Its antigen is not identified. This record comes from a study of post-analysis software for immune sequencing data. Study-level findings and limits: The normalized Chao1 diversity of multiple sclerosis patients was significantly lower than that of controls.

Tagging with unique molecular identifiers was a feature of the TCR beta cDNA libraries. A single record per CDR3 protein comes from TCRdb applying MiXCR to the PCR reads. The sample has about 460,000 distinct CDR3 sequences, roughly 45% seen once. The sequence derives from a girl aged 5 to 17 with multiple sclerosis. The sample consisted of blood.

This chain's CDR3 is CSASTGGLFEQFF. The CDR3 DNA reads as TGCAGTGCTTCGACAGGGGGCTTATTTGAGCAGTTCTTC. The V gene is TRBV20-1, the J gene TRBJ2-1; 10 nucleotides align to TRBD1. This CDR3 comprises 13 residues. The germline CDR1 and CDR2 sequences are DFQATT and SNEGSKA (reference sequence). V gave up 5 bases and J gave up 9 bases; unmatched junction bases: 7.